Below, 8 T cell receptor beta chains from the same sample are listed, as sequenced in a study of neurological immune-mediated disorders. TCRdb fed the 5' RACE reads into MiXCR, producing one record per CDR3 protein. The table has about 66,000 distinct CDR3 sequences, 4.5% seen once. The sequenced sample was PBMCs. The receptors derive from a man aged 25 to 45 with multiple sclerosis.

This clonotype was recorded many times. The chain uses TRBV5-1 and TRBJ1-2, with 8 bases aligning to TRBD1. CDR3 size: 15 residues. J was trimmed by 8 bases and V by 1 base; bases with no gene match: 10. The germline V gene encodes CDR1 SGHRS and CDR2 YFSETQ. In nucleotides, the CDR3 is TGCGCCAGCAGCTTGAATGGACAGGGCTTGACGGGCTACACCTTC. This encodes CASSLNGQGLTGYTF. Full variable domain (remainder filled in from reference TRBV5-1 and TRBJ1-2): KAGVTQTPRYLIKTRGQQVTLSCSPISGHRSVSWYQQTPGQGLQFLFEYFSETQRNKGNFPGRFSGRQFSNSRSEMNVSTLELGDSALYLCASSLNGQGLTGYTFGSGTRLTVV.

This clonotype has at least ten counts. The chain recombines TRBV9 with TRBJ2-5, with TRBD2 identical over 8 bases. The CDR3 totals 22 residues. Germline values: CDR1 SGDLS, CDR2 YYNGEE. Losses at the gene ends were 0 bases for V and 0 bases for J; bases not matched to a gene: 22. The CDR3 DNA sequence: TGTGCCAGCAGCGTAGAGTCTAGTGGGAGCGGGGGATGGGGACCGTACCAAGAGACCCAGTACTTC. This translates into CASSVESSGSGGWGPYQETQYF. Filled out from reference TRBV9 and TRBJ2-5, the complete variable domain reads DSGVTQTPKHLITATGQRVTLRCSPRSGDLSVYWYQQSLDQGLQFLIQYYNGEERAKGNILERFSAQQFPDLHSELNLSSLELGDSALYFCASSVESSGSGGWGPYQETQYFGPGTRLLVL.

The sample holds a few counts of this clonotype. The chain carries TRBV12-3 or TRBV12-4 and TRBJ1-5; D is perhaps TRBD1 (6 bases). V lost 3 bases and J 11 bases, leaving 11 bases between the germline ends. This CDR3 spans 12 amino acids. The CDR3 sequence is CASSFGGAAQHF. CDR3 DNA sequence: TGTGCCAGCAGTTTTGGGGGGGCAGCCCAGCATTTT.

This clonotype was picked up many times. The chain joins TRBV12-3 or TRBV12-4 to TRBJ1-2, with TRBD1 identical over 8 bases. J gave up 4 bases and V 4 bases, and 5 bases lay outside the gene matches. This CDR3 has 14 residues. The CDR3 loop reads CASSSGGAGYGYTF. CDR3 nucleotide sequence: TGTGCCAGCAGTTCAGGGGGCGCGGGCTATGGCTACACCTTC.

This clonotype occurred many times. The chain has TRBV20-1 and TRBJ2-4; 8 bases map to TRBD1. Germline values: CDR1 DFQATT, CDR2 SNEGSKA (reference sequence). Trimming took 1 base from V and 2 from J; bases not matched to a gene: 7. The CDR3 contains 16 residues. The CDR3 sequence is CSARVTGASSKNIQYF. CDR3 DNA: TGCAGTGCTAGAGTGACAGGGGCTTCCTCCAAAAACATTCAGTACTTC.

The table lists this clonotype with many counts. The rearrangement uses TRBV20-1 and TRBJ1-3; maybe TRBD1 (6 bases). The CDR3 is 18 amino acids. V was shortened by 0 bases and J by 0 bases, with 18 bases between the two germline ends. Germline V gene lookup returns CDR1 DFQATT and CDR2 SNEGSKA (reference sequence). The CDR3 coding sequence is TGCAGTGCTAGAGATCGGGTAGGACAGCCGATCTCTGGAAACACCATATATTTT. Translated, it gives CSARDRVGQPISGNTIYF.

This clonotype occurred many times. The chain employs TRBV3-1 and TRBJ1-2, with 7 bases that match TRBD1. Germline lookup yields CDR1 LGHDT and CDR2 YNNKEL (reference sequence). With V trimmed by 4 bases and J by 2 bases, 7 bases remained unmatched. There are 15 residues in the CDR3. DNA for the CDR3: TGTGCCAGCAGCCGTGTTCGGACAGGCAACTATGGCTACACCTTC. It yields the protein CASSRVRTGNYGYTF.

The chain links TRBV6-2 or TRBV6-3 to TRBJ2-1, with 8 bases aligning to TRBD2. From germline, CDR1 is MNHEY and CDR2 SVGEGT. With V trimmed by 0 bases and J by 5 bases, 9 bases remained unmatched. The length of the CDR3 is 17 residues. CDR3 DNA sequence: TGTGCCAGCAGTTACTCGTTGCGGGGGGCCTTTGACAATGAGCAGTTCTTC. Its translation: CASSYSLRGAFDNEQFF.